This is a list of T cell receptor beta chains from one sample in a study of blood T cell repertoires in COVID-19. Only in-frame clones appear in the TCRdb table, and some are missing; sequencing was by immunoSEQ multiplex PCR. The sample has roughly 100,000 clones, about 85% seen once. The sample was peripheral blood. These TCRs come from a man over 45 with acute or convalescent COVID-19. Each CDR3 is given with its conserved first and last residue. Fields, in order: V gene, clone size, D gene, J gene, CDR3 DNA, CDR3 protein. The D gene is left open where the match is weak. Only part of the rows carry a size: once, few, many, or a class if the clone is expanded.

>TRBV7-6|.|TRBD2|TRBJ2-1
TGTGCCAGCAGCTTAGCGGCTCGACTAGGGACTAGCGGGGGAAATGAGCAGTTCTTC
CASSLAARLGTSGGNEQFF
>TRBV12-5|once|.|TRBJ2-3
TGTGCTAGTGGCTCGATAACTAGCACAGATACGCAGTATTTT
CASGSITSTDTQYF
>TRBV18|.|.|TRBJ2-4
TGTGCCAGCTCATCCTTCATAACGAGGGAGGTAGCCAAAAACATTCAGTACTTC
CASSSFITREVAKNIQYF
>TRBV18|.|.|TRBJ1-3
TGTGCCAGCTCACCCTTGGACACATCGGGAAACACCATATATTTT
CASSPLDTSGNTIYF
>TRBV19|.|.|TRBJ2-7
TGTGCCAGTAACTCGGAGGGCCCCTCCTACGAGCAGTACTTC
CASNSEGPSYEQYF
>TRBV9|.|.|TRBJ2-1
TGTGCCAGCAGCGTAGTCGGAAGCGTCAACTACAATGAGCAGTTCTTC
CASSVVGSVNYNEQFF
>TRBV5-1|.|TRBD1|TRBJ2-5
TGCGCCAGCAGCTTACAGGGGTCGGAGACCCAGTACTTC
CASSLQGSETQYF
>TRBV18|once|TRBD1|TRBJ2-1
TGTGCCAGCTCACCTCCAGGGACAGAGAACAATGAGCAGTTCTTC
CASSPPGTENNEQFF
>TRBV18|.|TRBD1|TRBJ1-3
TGTGCCAGCTCATCCGGACAGGCCCGAAGCTCTGGAAACACCATATATTTT
CASSSGQARSSGNTIYF
>TRBV2|.|.|TRBJ2-1
TGTGCCAGCAGTGGGGGACTCTCCCGCTCCTACAATGAGCAGTTCTTC
CASSGGLSRSYNEQFF
>TRBV3-1/TRBV3-2|.|TRBD1|TRBJ2-3
TGTGCCAGCAGCCCCGGGACAGATAGCACAGATACGCAGTATTTT
CASSPGTDSTDTQYF
>TRBV27|.|.|TRBJ2-2
TGTGCCAGCAGTTTATGGCCCCAGACCGGGGAGCTGTTTTTT
CASSLWPQTGELFF
>TRBV15|.|TRBD2|TRBJ2-1
TGTGCCACCAGCGGGGGCGGGGGGGCCTTTTACAATGAGCAGTTCTTC
CATSGGGGAFYNEQFF
>TRBV28|.|TRBD2|TRBJ2-7
TGTGCCAGCACCCACCCCAGAGGACTAGCGGGAGTCAAGCACGAGCAGTACTTC
CASTHPRGLAGVKHEQYF
>TRBV2|.|TRBD1|TRBJ2-6
TGTGCCACCTGGTCGAAGGGACAGGGAGAGGCTGGGGCCAACGTCCTGACTTTC
CATWSKGQGEAGANVLTF
>TRBV19|.|TRBD1|TRBJ1-6
TGTGCCAGTAGTCCCCAGACAGGGGGCAGGAATTCACCCCTCCACTTT
CASSPQTGGRNSPLHF
>TRBV15|.|TRBD2|TRBJ2-1
TGTGCCACCAGCAGAGTGGTTAGCGGGCGGAATGAGCAGTTCTTC
CATSRVVSGRNEQFF
>TRBV7-2|.|TRBD2|TRBJ2-1
TGTGCCAGCAGCTTAGTCCCGAGTAGCGGGGGCAATGAGCAGTTCTTC
CASSLVPSSGGNEQFF
>TRBV27|few|TRBD2|TRBJ2-7
TGTGCCAGCAGTCTAACATGGAGGGCTAGCGGGAGGGACGAGCAGTACTTC
CASSLTWRASGRDEQYF
>TRBV6-5|.|.|TRBJ1-6
TGTGCCAGCACCCTACAGGGAGTCGGTAATTCACCCCTCCACTTT
CASTLQGVGNSPLHF
>TRBV6-1|.|.|TRBJ2-1
TGTGCCAGCAGTGAAGCCCTAGCGCTAGAGGTCAATGAGCAGTTCTTC
CASSEALALEVNEQFF
>TRBV13|.|TRBD1|TRBJ1-1
TGTGCCAGCAGCTTACTTACAGGGGGAAACACTGAAGCTTTCTTT
CASSLLTGGNTEAFF
>TRBV3-1/TRBV3-2|.|TRBD1|TRBJ1-6
TGTGCCAGCAGCCAAGGACAGGGGGGATCCTATAATTCACCCCTCCACTTT
CASSQGQGGSYNSPLHF
>TRBV6-4|.|TRBD1|TRBJ2-7
TGTGCCAGCAGTGACTCACCCGGACAGGGGAAATCCGAGCAGTACTTC
CASSDSPGQGKSEQYF
>TRBV6-5|.|.|TRBJ1-6
TGTGCCAGCAGTTACTCGAGTAGCAGAAATTCACCCCTCCACTTT
CASSYSSSRNSPLHF
>TRBV5-4|.|.|TRBJ2-5
TGTGCCAGCAGCCCGTCGGGACAAAAAGAGACCCAGTACTTC
CASSPSGQKETQYF
>TRBV18|.|.|TRBJ2-6
TGTGCCAGCTCACCACTTGACAACTTGGGCTCTGGGGCCAACGTCCTGACTTTC
CASSPLDNLGSGANVLTF
>TRBV5-1|.|TRBD2|TRBJ2-7
TGCGCCAGCAGCTTGGTCGATCCTAGCGGGAGGTCATCCTACGAGCAGTACTTC
CASSLVDPSGRSSYEQYF
>TRBV30|.|TRBD2|TRBJ2-1
TGTGCCTGGAGTGCAGTAAAGTCGGGGGGGCAGATCAACTACAATGAGCAGTTCTTC
CAWSAVKSGGQINYNEQFF
>TRBV7-2|.|TRBD1|TRBJ1-1
TGTGCCAGCAGCCCCCGGGACAGGGGACCCACTGAAGCTTTCTTT
CASSPRDRGPTEAFF
>TRBV12-5|.|TRBD2|TRBJ2-1
TGTGCTAGTGGTTTGGCTTCTCCGACTAGCGCTGAGCAGTTCTTC
CASGLASPTSAEQFF
>TRBV10-1|once|TRBD2|TRBJ2-7
TGCGCCAGCAGCGGGGCTCCCGGGACTAGCGGCATCTACGAGCAGTACTTC
CASSGAPGTSGIYEQYF
>TRBV5-1|.|.|TRBJ2-7
TGCGCCAGCAGCTCTGTCCCGCGAGGACAGCCGGGGGGCTACGAGCAGTACTTC
CASSSVPRGQPGGYEQYF
>TRBV18|.|TRBD1|TRBJ2-7
TGTGCCAGCTCGGGGGACAGGGGATCGTACGAGCAGTACTTC
CASSGDRGSYEQYF
>TRBV7-8|.|TRBD2|TRBJ2-1
TGTGCCAGCAGCCAAAGGTCTAGCGGGTTTTACAATGAGCAGTTCTTC
CASSQRSSGFYNEQFF
>TRBV4-1|few|TRBD2|TRBJ2-7
TGCGCCAGCAGCCCCGGGAGGGCACCTGGCCGAGGGGATATCGAGCAGTACTTC
CASSPGRAPGRGDIEQYF
>TRBV6-6|few|.|TRBJ2-3
TGTGCCAGCAGTTCTAGCACAGATACGCAGTATTTT
CASSSSTDTQYF
>TRBV29-1|.|TRBD1|TRBJ1-2
TGCAGCGTTGAAGATGGATCGAGGGGGCTCTATGGCTACACCTTC
CSVEDGSRGLYGYTF
>TRBV5-1|.|.|TRBJ2-2
TGCGCCAGCAGCTTTGGCCTCTTAAGGAACACCGGGGAGCTGTTTTTT
CASSFGLLRNTGELFF
>TRBV9|.|.|TRBJ2-5
TGTGCCAGCAGCGTAGTGGAGGGGCCCCCCTACTTC
CASSVVEGPPYF
>TRBV7-3|.|.|TRBJ2-2
TGTGCCAGCAGCTTATTCGGCCAGGGATACACCGGGGAGCTGTTTTTT
CASSLFGQGYTGELFF
>TRBV19|.|TRBD1|TRBJ2-7
TGTGCCAGAGAATCGGGACAGGAGACCTACGAGCAGTACTTC
CARESGQETYEQYF
>TRBV7-9|.|.|TRBJ1-2
TGTGCCAGCAGCTTTACAGATAACTATGGCTACACCTTC
CASSFTDNYGYTF
>TRBV6-5|.|TRBD1|TRBJ1-6
TGTGCCAGCAGTTTCTTACACCCCGGACAGGGGTCACCCCTCCACTTT
CASSFLHPGQGSPLHF
>TRBV10-3|once|TRBD2|TRBJ2-1
TGTGCCATCAGTGGGCTAGCGGGGCAACACAATGAGCAGTTCTTC
CAISGLAGQHNEQFF
>TRBV30|.|TRBD2|TRBJ2-5
TGTGCCTGGAGTCCGGGGGGGGAGACCCAGTACTTC
CAWSPGGETQYF
>TRBV2|.|TRBD1|TRBJ2-2
TGTGCCAGCAAGGGGGCTAAACAGAACACCGGGGAGCTGTTTTTT
CASKGAKQNTGELFF
>TRBV27|.|.|TRBJ1-2
TGTGCCAGCAGGGGGGCGGGGGGTGGAGGCTACACCTTC
CASRGAGGGGYTF
>TRBV27|.|.|TRBJ2-3
TGTGCCAGCAGTTTAACCCGGGACTCTAGCACAGATACGCAGTATTTT
CASSLTRDSSTDTQYF
>TRBV4-1|.|.|TRBJ2-5
TGCGCCAGCAGCCAAATCGGGGAAGAGACCCAGTACTTC
CASSQIGEETQYF
>TRBV13|.|TRBD2|TRBJ2-3
TGTGCCAGCAGCTACAAACGGGGGGGCTTGGGCTCAGATACGCAGTATTTT
CASSYKRGGLGSDTQYF
>TRBV6-5|.|.|TRBJ2-7
TGTGCCAGCCTTGAGCCTCCAGGTCGATTTTACGAGCAGTACTTC
CASLEPPGRFYEQYF
>TRBV6-5|.|.|TRBJ2-7
TGTGCCAGCAGTTACTCCGCAGGGGAGGGTTACGAGCAGTACTTC
CASSYSAGEGYEQYF
>TRBV4-1|.|.|TRBJ2-2
TGCGCCAGCAGCCAAGAAGGACAGTCCACCGGGGAGCTGTTTTTT
CASSQEGQSTGELFF
>TRBV5-1|.|.|TRBJ2-3
TGCGCCAGCAGCTTGGGACTAGATTATGCAGATACGCAGTATTTT
CASSLGLDYADTQYF